One sample yielded the 28 T cell receptor beta chains listed below, sequenced in a study of T cell clonality in common variable immunodeficiency (dated by TCRdb to between 2014 and 2017). Results and caveats for the whole study, not just this receptor: CVID TCRbeta sequences were reported to have fewer deletions and N-nucleotide insertions and to lack highly modified clones with 13 or more V deletions.

Libraries were built with the immunoSEQ multiplex PCR assay. Held by TCRdb, this immuneACCESS table contains in-frame sequences only and omits some clones. Under half of the omission traces to an unresolved V gene where checked; the cause of the rest is unknown. This sample holds fewer than 30,000 clones in total, without any singletons. Of the sample, just under 30% is held by the ten largest clones. Their target antigens are unknown. The sequencing sample was made of peripheral blood mononuclear cells. All receptors come from a human donor with common variable immunodeficiency.

At least ten counts were recorded for this clone. The read is 3 residues too short to cover the CDR3 end, so that end is filled in from the germline J gene. V usage is TRBV19 and J usage is TRBJ1-5; no clear D. This CDR3 region has 15 residues. V gave up 4 bases and J gave up 5 bases, with 15 bases separating them. Germline CDR1 is LNHDA and CDR2 is SQIVND (reference sequence). This CDR3 reads CASSTPGRRDQPQHF. The CDR3 bases that were read are TGTGCCAGTAGTACTCCCGGACGGCGGGATCAGCCC.

A few counts support this clone. The sequenced fragment ends 3 residues before the CDR3 boundary, so the rest is inferred from the germline J gene. This sequence joins TRBV10-2 and TRBJ2-2; 11 nucleotides line up with TRBD2. The CDR3 extends over 14 amino acids. Germline loops: CDR1 WSHSY, CDR2 SAAADI. Trimming removed 8 bases from V and 6 bases from J; junction bases left unmatched: 5. CDR3 protein: CASGTSGTAGELFF. The CDR3 bases that were read are TGCGCCAGCGGGACTAGCGGAACGGCCGGGGAG.

A remark on this clone: From the germline J gene comes the end of the CDR3, since the read stops 3 residues before it. J is TRBJ1-1 and V is TRBV19; D possibly corresponds to TRBD1 (6 bases). The germline V and J ends were trimmed by 3 bases and 2 bases, with 13 bases remaining between them. Germline-derived CDR1 and CDR2 are LNHDA and SQIVND (reference sequence). The CDR3 runs to 15 residues. CDR3 bases read: TGTGCCAGTAGTATGGACAGTGCTATTAACACTGAA. As protein: CASSMDSAINTE. The whole CDR3 sequence is CASSMDSAINTEAFF.

Notes on this clone: The read ends 3 residues shy of where the CDR3 ends; the end is completed using the germline J gene. The gene calls are TRBV19 and TRBJ1-5; TRBD1 aligns across 7 bases. The CDR3 is 18 amino acids. The trim removed 4 bases at V and 0 bases at J, leaving 12 bases unmatched. Germline CDR1 LNHDA, CDR2 SQIVND (reference sequence). The part of the CDR3 DNA that was read is TGTGCCAGTAGTACCACCCGACAGGGACTGTATAGCAATCAGCCC. Translating it yields CASSTTRQGLYSNQP. Given in full, the CDR3 is CASSTTRQGLYSNQPQHF.

Details on this clone: The read comes to an end 3 residues before the CDR3 does, leaving the germline J gene to fill in the end. The genes are TRBV20-1 and TRBJ1-1; 7 positions match TRBD1. Trimming at V came to 2 bases and at J to 0 bases, leaving 3 bases not matched to a gene. CDR3 length: 14 residues. CDR1 is DFQATT and CDR2 is SNEGSKA in the germline V gene (reference sequence). Here the CDR3 reads CSARKQGLNTEAFF. The DNA read from the CDR3 is TGCAGTGCTAGAAAACAGGGGTTGAACACTGAA.

This clone was detected many times. From the germline J gene comes the end of the CDR3, since the read stops 3 residues before it. The chain recombines TRBV18 with TRBJ2-4; D unclear. The CDR3 has 16 amino acids. Germline CDR1 KGHSH, CDR2 LQKENI. V was pared by 1 base and J by 1 base, with 11 bases between. CDR3 sequence: CASSPLAPRAKNIQYF. The part of the CDR3 DNA that was read is TGTGCCAGCTCACCACTGGCACCGAGGGCCAAAAACATT.

Turning to this clone: The CDR3 is cut off 3 residues early in the read; its end comes from the germline J gene. The chain combines TRBV11-2 with TRBJ2-1, with D possibly being TRBD2 (5 bases). The CDR3 spans 13 residues. Trimming left V 2 bases short and J 9 bases short, with 11 bases between. The V gene's germline CDR1 is SGHAT and CDR2 FQNNGV. The CDR3 is CASSLTRAGEQFF. The sequenced part of the CDR3 DNA is TGTGCCAGCAGCTTAACGCGGGCCGGTGAG.

With regard to this clone: The CDR3 goes on 3 residues after the read ends, and that part is filled in from the germline J gene. The V and J genes are TRBV18 and TRBJ1-5, with D maybe TRBD1 (5 bases). Trimming removed 3 bases at V and 9 bases at J, with 18 bases between. The CDR3 is made up of 15 amino acids. Germline-derived CDR1 and CDR2 are KGHSH and LQKENI. The CDR3 region is CASSPGGGHGGPQHF. The sequenced part of the CDR3 DNA is TGTGCCAGCTCACCCGGGGGAGGCCACGGGGGGCCC.

In the case of this clone: One end of the junction is discordant with germline, which a read error may explain. The read finishes 3 residues shy of the CDR3 end, and the germline J gene is used to complete it. The chain combines TRBV7-9 with TRBJ2-1; D gene uncertain. Germline V gene lookup returns CDR1 SEHNR and CDR2 FQNEAQ (reference sequence). This CDR3 spans 11 amino acids. CDR3 DNA, as far as it was read: TGTTCCAGCAGCTTACTCGATGAG. It codes for CSSSLLDE. From start to end, the CDR3 is CSSSLLDEQFF. Supplemented by reference TRBV7-9 and TRBJ2-1, the full variable domain reads DTGVSQNPRHKITKRGQNVTFRCDPISEHNRLYWYRQTLGQGPEFLTYFQNEAQLEKSRLLSDRFSAERPKGSFSTLEIQRTEQGDSAMYLCSSSLLDEQFFGPGTRLTVL.

This clone was seen a few times. The read terminates 3 residues ahead of where the CDR3 ends, so the germline J gene completes it. This rearrangement joins TRBV6-1 to TRBJ1-2; D possibly corresponds to TRBD1 (5 bases). Trimming shortened V by 2 bases and J by 5 bases, and 6 bases separated the two germline ends. Germline V gene sequence: CDR1 MNHNS, CDR2 SASEGT. CDR3 size: 12 residues. CDR3 residues: CASSERTYGYTF. The CDR3 bases that were read are TGTGCCAGCAGTGAAAGGACATATGGC.

Points on this clone: Coverage ceases 3 residues before the CDR3 finishes, and the germline J gene fills in the end. This rearrangement joins TRBV30 to TRBJ2-5, with TRBD2 matching over 8 bases. The CDR3 runs to 13 residues. Trimming took 4 bases from V and 5 from J; bases not matched to a gene: 6. The germline gives CDR1 GTSNPN, CDR2 SVGIG (reference sequence). The CDR3 sequence: CAWKRGSGETQYF. The CDR3 bases that were read are TGTGCCTGGAAGCGGGGGTCGGGGGAGACC.

The CDR3 region is CASSEGSLAGGRNTQYF. CDR3 bases read: TGTGCCAGCAGTGAAGGAAGTTTAGCGGGGGGGCGGAATACG. The chain employs TRBV6-1 and TRBJ2-3, with 11 positions matching TRBD2. Read data end 3 residues before the CDR3 end; the end is taken from the germline J gene. The CDR3 consists of 17 residues. V lost 1 base, J lost 7 bases, and 10 bases stayed unmatched. Per the germline V gene, CDR1 is MNHNS and CDR2 is SASEGT.

Relative to its sample, this clone is medium-sized. The read halts 3 residues ahead of the CDR3 end, with the missing end drawn from the germline J gene. The V call is TRBV5-6, the J call TRBJ1-5; no clear D. V was shortened by 0 bases and J by 3 bases, with 7 bases between the two germline ends. In germline, CDR1 is SGHDT, CDR2 YYEEEE. The CDR3 is 14 amino acids. The CDR3 reads CASSLGANNQPQHF. The CDR3 bases that were read are TGTGCCAGCAGCTTGGGGGCGAACAATCAGCCC.

This clone was counted many times. The CDR3 sequence is CASSLITSRNTEAFF. Incomplete CDR3 DNA: TGTGCCAGCAGCTTAATAACTTCGAGGAACACTGAA. V usage is TRBV7-2 and J usage is TRBJ1-1, with D uncertain. The read finishes 3 residues shy of the CDR3 end, and the germline J gene is used to complete it. The CDR3 consists of 15 residues. Germline CDR1 is SGHTA and CDR2 is FQGNSA. V was clipped by 2 bases and J by 1 base, with 11 bases between them.

This clone was observed a handful of times. The sequence runs out 3 residues before the end of the CDR3; the remainder is reconstructed from the germline J gene. The genes are TRBV7-2 and TRBJ1-2, with 7 bases that match TRBD1. Germline V gene sequence: CDR1 SGHTA, CDR2 FQGNSA. The J segment lost 6 bases and the V segment lost 5 bases, leaving 6 bases of the junction unmatched. The CDR3 consists of 13 residues. CDR3 DNA (partial): TGTGCCAGCAGCCAAACAGGGGTGGATGGC. Translating gives CASSQTGVDG. The whole CDR3 sequence reads CASSQTGVDGYTF.

This clone came up a few times. The read terminates 3 residues ahead of where the CDR3 ends, so the germline J gene completes it. The rearrangement joins TRBV7-6 to TRBJ2-5, with D possibly being TRBD1 or TRBD2 (6 bases each). The germline V gene has CDR1 SGHVS and CDR2 FNYEAQ. V dropped 5 bases and J dropped 1 base, with 11 bases sitting between them. The CDR3 covers 14 residues. The CDR3 DNA, read in part, is TGTGCCAGCAGCCCGGAGGGGGTCCAAGAGACC. Amino acid sequence: CASSPEGVQET. The whole CDR3 sequence reads CASSPEGVQETQYF.

This clone has a handful of counts. Sequencing ends 3 residues short of the CDR3 end; the germline J gene provides the rest. J is TRBJ1-1 and V is TRBV11-3, with TRBD1 matching over 8 bases. CDR1 SGHNT and CDR2 YENEEA come from the germline V gene. This CDR3 region has 14 residues. With 4 bases clipped from V and 2 bases from J, the junction kept 3 bases outside the gene matches. CDR3 residues: CASSSGQGNTEAFF. The DNA read from the CDR3 is TGTGCCAGCAGCTCTGGACAGGGCAACACTGAA.

This clone was recorded a few times. The CDR3 end falls 3 residues outside the read, so it is completed with the germline J gene. The chain recombines TRBV7-9 with TRBJ1-3; TRBD1 matches at 7 bases. After removal of 6 bases from V and 1 base from J, the junction contained 6 bases not matched to a gene. Germline CDR1 SEHNR, CDR2 FQNEAQ (reference sequence). The CDR3 covers 15 residues. CDR3 DNA (partial): TGTGCCAGCAGAGCCACAGGGGATTCTGGAAACACC. This gives the protein CASRATGDSGNT. The whole CDR3 region reads CASRATGDSGNTIYF.

This clone was seen more than once but under ten times. A junction end diverges from the germline sequence, so it may reflect a read error. CDR3 region: CARSSSPLAGRYNEQFF. The covered CDR3 bases are TGCGCCCGCAGCTCCTCCCCGCTAGCGGGGCGGTACAATGAG. This rearrangement joins TRBV5-1 to TRBJ2-1, with 9 nucleotides matching TRBD2. The read is 3 residues too short to cover the CDR3 end, so that end is filled in from the germline J gene. The CDR3 consists of 17 residues. Looked up from germline, CDR1 is SGHRS and CDR2 is YFSETQ.

This clone was counted at least ten times. The sequenced fragment ends 3 residues before the CDR3 boundary, so the rest is inferred from the germline J gene. The chain recombines TRBV30 with TRBJ1-4; D possibly corresponds to TRBD1 (6 bases). The CDR3 length is 12 residues. Deletions cut 1 base from V and 8 bases from J, with 8 bases between. CDR1 and CDR2 (germline): GTSNPN, SVGIG (reference sequence). The DNA read from the CDR3 is TGTGCCTGGAGTGCAGGGGAAGAAAAA. Its translation is CAWSAGEEK. In full, the CDR3 is CAWSAGEEKLFF. Full variable domain (outside the CDR3, taken from reference TRBV30 and TRBJ1-4): SQTIHQWPATLVQPVGSPLSLECTVEGTSNPNLYWYRQAAGRGLQLLFYSVGIGQISSEVPQNLSASRPQDRQFILSSKKLLLSDSGFYLCAWSAGEEKLFFGSGTQLSVL.

This clone was seen a handful of times. The read falls 3 residues short of the CDR3 end, and the missing part is taken from the germline J gene. The chain has TRBV6-1 and TRBJ1-1; no reliable D call. The germline V and J ends were trimmed by 1 base and 4 bases, with 10 bases remaining between them. Germline lookup yields CDR1 MNHNS and CDR2 SASEGT. CDR3 length: 14 amino acids. Incomplete CDR3 DNA: TGTGCCAGCAGTGAAGTCCCCGGTCTCACTGAA. Its translation: CASSEVPGLTE. The whole CDR3 region reads CASSEVPGLTEAFF.

This clone was counted many times. The CDR3 region is CASSERVAGANVLTF. CDR3 DNA, as far as it was read: TGTGCCAGCAGTGAAAGGGTAGCTGGGGCCAACGTC. The chain joins TRBV6-1 to TRBJ2-6; no reliable D call. The read halts 3 residues ahead of the CDR3 end, with the missing end drawn from the germline J gene. The CDR3 has 15 amino acids. CDR1 and CDR2 from the germline V gene are MNHNS and SASEGT. Between the trimmed V and J ends, which lost 2 bases and 2 bases, there was a span of 7 bases.

Notes on this clone: Coverage ceases 3 residues before the CDR3 finishes, and the germline J gene fills in the end. The rearrangement links TRBV19 to TRBJ2-2, with D perhaps TRBD2 (6 bases). The germline V gene has CDR1 LNHDA and CDR2 SQIVND (reference sequence). CDR3 length: 15 amino acids. Trimming stripped 2 bases from V and 4 bases from J, with 11 bases between. The CDR3 here is CASSIKLAVTGELFF. The CDR3 DNA, read in part, is TGTGCCAGTAGTATAAAACTAGCAGTCACCGGGGAG.

Only a few counts were recorded for this clone. The CDR3 is cut off 3 residues early in the read; its end comes from the germline J gene. This rearrangement joins TRBV7-9 to TRBJ1-5, with D unclear. The CDR3 has 15 residues. Germline CDR1 reads SEHNR; CDR2 reads FQNEAQ (reference sequence). The V end lost 5 bases, the J end lost 2 bases, and 13 bases lay between the germline ends. The DNA read from the CDR3 is TGTGCCAGCAGCGCCGGGTCAGAAGGCAATCAGCCC. The encoded protein is CASSAGSEGNQP. The full CDR3 reads CASSAGSEGNQPQHF.

This clone showed up many times. Sequencing ends 3 residues short of the CDR3 end; the germline J gene provides the rest. The rearrangement joins TRBV5-4 to TRBJ2-1, with a weak D call TRBD1 (6 bases). Germline CDR1 is SGHNT and CDR2 is YYREEE (reference sequence). Trimming pared 3 bases from V and 0 bases from J, leaving 10 bases between. This CDR3 contains 15 residues. The CDR3 bases that were read are TGTGCCAGCAGCTCACAGGGCTACTCCTACAATGAG. This codes for CASSSQGYSYNE. The full-length CDR3 reads as CASSSQGYSYNEQFF. Supplemented by reference TRBV5-4 and TRBJ2-1, the full variable domain reads ETGVTQSPTHLIKTRGQQVTLRCSSQSGHNTVSWYQQALGQGPQFIFQYYREEENGRGNFPPRFSGLQFPNYSSELNVNALELDDSALYLCASSSQGYSYNEQFFGPGTRLTVL.

This clone showed up just a few times. This chain's CDR3 is CASSPPGTTTNEKLFF. The DNA read from the CDR3 is TGTGCCAGCTCACCTCCCGGGACAACAACTAATGAAAAA. The chain couples TRBV18 to TRBJ1-4; maybe TRBD1 (6 bases). The CDR3 goes on 3 residues after the read ends, and that part is filled in from the germline J gene. The V end lost 3 bases, the J end lost 0 bases, and 11 bases lay between the germline ends. CDR3 length equals 16 residues. Germline-derived CDR1 and CDR2 are KGHSH and LQKENI.

In regard to this clone: The observed sequence ends 3 residues before the CDR3 terminus, with the missing tail filled in from the germline J gene. The J gene is TRBJ1-6, the V gene TRBV7-2, with D tentatively TRBD1 (5 bases). CDR1 SGHTA and CDR2 FQGNSA come from the germline V gene. This CDR3 is 12 amino acids long. CDR3 in amino acids: CASSLVWGALHF. CDR3 DNA (partial): TGTGCCAGCAGCTTAGTCTGGGGGGCC. Full variable domain (rest looked up from reference TRBV7-2 and TRBJ1-6): GAGVSQSPSNKVTEKGKDVELRCDPISGHTALYWYRQSLGQGLEFLIYFQGNSAPDKSGLPSDRFSAERTGGSVSTLTIQRTQQEDSAVYLCASSLVWGALHFGNGTRLTVT.

This clone was observed at least ten times. The read halts 3 residues ahead of the CDR3 end, with the missing end drawn from the germline J gene. The J gene is TRBJ2-1, the V gene TRBV10-3, with 7 bases aligning to TRBD2. V lost 4 bases to trimming and J lost 0 bases; unmatched junction nucleotides: 12. Germline CDR1 is ENHRY and CDR2 is SYGVKD. The CDR3 runs 18 residues. The CDR3 region is CAISGGVAAGSSYNEQFF. Incomplete CDR3 DNA: TGTGCCATCAGTGGGGGAGTGGCAGCGGGAAGCTCCTACAATGAG.